The 10 T cell receptor beta chains below all came from one sample that was sequenced in a study of blood T cell repertoires in COVID-19. TCRdb keeps only in-frame clones here, not all; method: immunoSEQ multiplex PCR. The sample lists about 300,000 clones; approximately 89% were seen once. Sequencing input: peripheral blood. The receptor source for this set is a woman aged 30 to 39 with COVID-19, enrolled during active disease.

As to this clone: Other DNA sequences in this specimen translate into the identical CDR3. This chain connects TRBV6-5 to TRBJ1-6; TRBD1 matches at 8 bases. In germline, CDR1 is MNHEY, CDR2 SVGAGI. This CDR3 is built from 15 residues. Trimming at V came to 6 bases and at J to 10 bases, leaving 11 bases not matched to a gene. The CDR3 nucleotides read TGTGCCAGCAGCCTCGGACAGGGATATAGGTCACCCCTCCACTTT. Amino acids: CASSLGQGYRSPLHF.

This clone was seen only a few times. In DNA form, the CDR3 reads TGCGCCAGCAGCCCACGACAGGGGATACAAGAGACCCAGTACTTC. As protein: CASSPRQGIQETQYF. The chain recombines TRBV5-1 with TRBJ2-5, with 8 bases identical to TRBD1. This CDR3 has 15 amino acids. With V trimmed by 4 bases and J by 2 bases, 7 bases remained unmatched. CDR1 is SGHRS, CDR2 YFSETQ, per germline. Variable domain in full (rest from reference TRBV5-1 and TRBJ2-5): KAGVTQTPRYLIKTRGQQVTLSCSPISGHRSVSWYQQTPGQGLQFLFEYFSETQRNKGNFPGRFSGRQFSNSRSEMNVSTLELGDSALYLCASSPRQGIQETQYFGPGTRLLVL.

The rearrangement uses TRBV5-8 and TRBJ1-2; 7 bases agree with TRBD1. With 0 bases clipped from V and 4 bases from J, the junction kept 9 bases outside the gene matches. The CDR3 loop spans 16 amino acids. CDR1 SGHTS and CDR2 YDEGEE come from the germline V gene. CDR3 DNA: TGTGCCAGCAGCTTGGAGGACAGGACAATACCCTATGGCTACACCTTC. Encoded protein: CASSLEDRTIPYGYTF.

The chain uses TRBV4-3 and TRBJ2-1; 10 bases align to TRBD2. CDR1 LGHNA and CDR2 YSLEER come from the germline V gene. V trimming: 4 bases; J trimming: 6 bases; junction bases outside the gene matches: 3. The CDR3 length is 14 residues. CDR3 region: CASSLGTSVNEQFF. The CDR3 DNA reads TGCGCCAGCAGCCTGGGGACTAGCGTCAATGAGCAGTTCTTC.

The chain carries TRBV4-2 and TRBJ2-7, with TRBD2 identical over 9 bases. The CDR3 spans 15 residues. After removal of 4 bases from V and 0 bases from J, the junction contained 4 bases not matched to a gene. Per germline, CDR1 LGHNA and CDR2 YNFKEQ. CDR3 protein: CASSPGLAISYEQYF. CDR3 bases: TGTGCCAGCAGCCCCGGACTAGCGATCTCCTACGAGCAGTACTTC.

The chain combines TRBV7-9 with TRBJ1-5; TRBD1 is a possible D gene (5 bases). V lost 6 bases, J lost 4 bases, and 13 bases lay in between. Germline values: CDR1 SEHNR, CDR2 FQNEAQ (reference sequence). The length of the CDR3 is 14 residues. DNA of the CDR3: TGTGCCAGCAGTACAAACGACAGAAATCAGCCCCAGCATTTT. As protein: CASSTNDRNQPQHF.

Worth noting for this clone: An end of the junction does not agree with germline; a read error may underlie this. This chain joins TRBV29-1 and TRBJ1-3; TRBD1 matches 10 bases. This CDR3 has 14 amino acids. From germline, CDR1 is SQVTM and CDR2 ANQGSEA. The CDR3 sequence is CSVRDRGSENTIYF. In DNA, the CDR3 is TGCAGCGTCCGGGACAGGGGATCTGAAAACACCATATATTTT.

This rearrangement joins TRBV7-2 to TRBJ1-1; D gene ambiguous. This CDR3 contains 13 residues. CDR1 SGHTA and CDR2 FQGNSA come from the germline V gene. The V end was cut by 5 bases, the J end by 8 bases, with 15 bases between. The CDR3 protein is CASSPGMGQEAFF. The CDR3 nucleotides read TGTGCCAGCAGCCCCGGGATGGGTCAGGAAGCTTTCTTT.

The chain recombines TRBV18 with TRBJ1-1; no firm D call. This CDR3 is built from 13 residues. With 1 base removed from V and 11 bases from J, the gap between germline ends came to 14 bases. Germline lookup yields CDR1 KGHSH and CDR2 LQKENI. The CDR3 DNA is TGTGCCAGCTCACCACAATGGGGAGAAGGGGCTTTCTTT. This translates into CASSPQWGEGAFF.

CDR3 nucleotides: TGCGCCAGCAGCCCGTCCGGGACAGGGATCAAGGGCTACACCTTC. It is translated as CASSPSGTGIKGYTF. The chain links TRBV4-3 to TRBJ1-2, with 9 bases matching TRBD1. Germline assignment: CDR1 LGHNA and CDR2 YSLEER. This CDR3 contains 15 residues. Trimming cost V 4 bases and J 8 bases; bases outside gene matches: 11.